Described below is a single T cell receptor beta chain sequence and its context. Its antigen remains unidentified. This CDR3 has 13 amino acids. Trimming removed 2 bases from V and 1 base from J, with 6 bases in between. Germline-derived CDR1 and CDR2 are MNHEY and SMNVEV (reference sequence). The record originates from a study of blood T cell dynamics during melanoma immunotherapy. Study-level results: Clones driving repertoire changes may be melanoma-specific or general immune activation.

Time point denoted: pre-treatment baseline. All DNA from each sorted CD8+ subset was loaded. Generated by immunoSEQ multiplex PCR, the TCRdb table keeps only in-frame clones and is missing some. Of around 13,000 clones listed, approximately 90% are singletons. J is TRBJ2-7 and V is TRBV27; unclear D gene. The material was effector memory CD8+ T cells from blood, obtained from a patient treated with checkpoint blockade. This clonotype originated in a human donor with melanoma. The CDR3 spells CASSLGFSYEQYF. The CDR3 DNA is TGTGCCAGCAGTTTAGGTTTTTCCTACGAGCAGTACTTC.